Sequencing of this T cell receptor beta chain was carried out in a study of blood T cell repertoires in COVID-19. A note on this clone: The junction does not match germline at one end; this may be a read error.

This CDR3 comprises 15 residues. Per the germline V gene, CDR1 is SGHDT and CDR2 is YYEEEE. Clones were sequenced by immunoSEQ multiplex PCR, and TCRdb holds only the in-frame ones, with some missing. The sample holds roughly 390,000 clones, roughly 85% seen once. Sequenced material: peripheral blood. The genes are TRBV5-6 and TRBJ2-2, with 9 bases that match TRBD1. This sequence was found in a woman aged 18-30 years with acute or convalescent COVID-19. The CDR3: CASRLGGQGSWELFF. The DNA for the CDR3 is TGTGCCAGCAGATTGGGAGGACAGGGGAGTTGGGAGCTGTTTTTT.